This TCR beta chain was recorded in a study of blood T cell repertoires in COVID-19. Study-wide context: T cells, B-cell-depleted T cells, or PBMCs provided the cDNA or gDNA that served as material.

As processed by the authors: Estimation of nucleated cell counts relied on the amplification of reference gene primers. Repertoires were generated with immunoSEQ multiplex PCR, while TCRdb's copy carries only in-frame clones and drops some. That table furnishes V, J and clone size, whereas the DNA furnished D and trimming. The sample yields approximately 220,000 clones, nearly 90% seen once. V lost 8 bases and J lost 4, with 15 bases in between. The CDR3 is 14 amino acids. CDR1 MNHEY and CDR2 SVGAGI come from the germline V gene. Participants were aged roughly 18 to 90 years from about two dozen US areas. A COVID-19 case had been met by exposed participants during the 2 weeks before study entry. This clone has just one count.

Sequencing used PBMCs or T cells enriched from blood (not recorded which). The J gene is TRBJ1-3, the V gene TRBV6-5; D gene ambiguous. The origin of this receptor is a man aged 25 to 40 who had been exposed to COVID-19. CDR3 protein: CASGSGMQGNTIYF. The DNA for the CDR3 is TGTGCCAGCGGATCCGGGATGCAAGGAAACACCATATATTTT.